One sample yielded the 20 T cell receptor beta chains listed below, sequenced in a study of T cell responses to AZD1222 COVID-19 vaccine. Some clones are missing from TCRdb's copy, which holds only in-frame ones; the method was immunoSEQ multiplex PCR. The sample lists about 130,000 clones, more than 70% occurring once. Material: peripheral blood, obtained on day 0 of AZD1222 vaccination. The receptor set was obtained from an adult in good health.

The chain couples TRBV18 to TRBJ1-5; D remains unclear. The CDR3 is 13 amino acids. CDR1 and CDR2 (germline): KGHSH, LQKENI. V was pared by 3 bases and J by 1 base, with 4 bases between. CDR3 protein: CASSPYSNQPQHF. CDR3 in DNA: TGTGCCAGCTCACCTTACAGCAATCAGCCCCAGCATTTT.

This clone came up a few times. The genes are TRBV6-6 and TRBJ1-4; no reliable D call. CDR1 and CDR2 from the germline V gene are MNHNY and SVGAGI (reference sequence). The CDR3 sequence is 16 residues long. Trimming shortened V by 0 bases and J by 4 bases, and 12 bases separated the two germline ends. The CDR3 loop is CASSYSTRTLNEKLFF. CDR3 nucleotide sequence: TGTGCCAGCAGTTACTCGACACGGACCCTTAATGAAAAACTGTTTTTT.

The chain carries TRBV7-9 and TRBJ1-2; D uncertain. Germline V gene sequence: CDR1 SEHNR, CDR2 FQNEAQ (reference sequence). The CDR3 totals 15 residues. V was clipped by 5 bases and J by 0 bases, with 13 bases between them. The CDR3 DNA follows: TGTGCCAGCAGCCATGAAGTAGTACCTAACTATGGCTACACCTTC. Residues: CASSHEVVPNYGYTF.

This clone showed up just once. The V and J genes are TRBV19 and TRBJ2-7; 7 nucleotides line up with TRBD1. Trimming at V came to 3 bases and at J to 2 bases, leaving 10 bases not matched to a gene. Germline V lookup: CDR1 LNHDA, CDR2 SQIVND (reference sequence). The CDR3 is made up of 16 amino acids. This chain's CDR3 is CASSIRVGTATYEQYF. The CDR3 region has the DNA TGTGCCAGTAGTATTCGGGTGGGGACAGCCACCTACGAGCAGTACTTC.

The chain has TRBV24-1 and TRBJ2-1; D is ambiguous. V gave up 5 bases and J gave up 1 base, with 17 bases separating them. The CDR3 length is 17 residues. CDR1 is KGHDR, CDR2 SFDVKD, per germline. The CDR3 is CATSVFADPGSYNEQFF. CDR3 in DNA: TGTGCCACCAGTGTCTTCGCGGACCCAGGATCCTACAATGAGCAGTTCTTC.

In this sample, this clone turned up once. The V gene is TRBV2, the J gene TRBJ2-6; 7 bases match TRBD2. This CDR3 contains 14 residues. In germline, CDR1 is SNHLY, CDR2 FYNNEI. V lost 8 bases to trimming and J lost 2 bases; unmatched junction nucleotides: 3. The CDR3 nucleotides read TGTGCCAGCGGGCGGGGGACTGGGGCCAACGTCCTGACTTTC. It translates to CASGRGTGANVLTF.

The chain carries TRBV3-1 (or the pseudogene TRBV3-2) and TRBJ2-1; D is unclear. The germline CDR1 and CDR2 sequences are LGHDT and YNNKEL (reference sequence). This CDR3 comprises 15 residues. The V end lost 0 bases, the J end lost 1 base, and 7 bases lay between the germline ends. The CDR3 is CASSQDPVSYNEQFF. CDR3 nucleotide sequence: TGTGCCAGCAGCCAAGATCCAGTATCCTACAATGAGCAGTTCTTC.

V usage is TRBV13 and J usage is TRBJ2-3; possibly TRBD2 for D (6 bases). Deletions cut 5 bases from V and 0 bases from J, with 15 bases between. The germline CDR1 and CDR2 sequences are PRHDT and FYEKMQ (reference sequence). This CDR3 comprises 16 residues. The CDR3 loop is CASSPPVRGSTDTQYF. As DNA, the CDR3 is TGTGCCAGCAGCCCGCCGGTCCGGGGGAGCACAGATACGCAGTATTTT.

The chain has TRBV5-1 and TRBJ2-5; maybe TRBD2 (6 bases). V was shortened by 0 bases and J by 5 bases, with 11 bases between the two germline ends. The germline V gene has CDR1 SGHRS and CDR2 YFSETQ. CDR3 length: 14 residues. CDR3 in amino acids: CASSLERGTETQYF. The CDR3 DNA reads as TGCGCCAGCAGCTTGGAACGGGGGACGGAGACCCAGTACTTC.

This sequence joins TRBV11-2 and TRBJ2-7; no firm D call. Germline assignment: CDR1 SGHAT and CDR2 FQNNGV. V shed 6 bases and J shed 3 bases, with 15 bases lying between them. The CDR3 consists of 14 residues. CDR3 protein: CASSFYEVRYEQYF. CDR3 DNA sequence: TGTGCCAGCAGTTTTTACGAGGTTCGCTACGAGCAGTACTTC.

The chain is built from TRBV19 and TRBJ1-2; D gene unclear. V lost 2 bases and J 8 bases, leaving 9 bases between the germline ends. Germline V CDR1 and CDR2: LNHDA, SQIVND (reference sequence). The CDR3 has 12 amino acids. In DNA, the CDR3 is TGTGCCAGTAGTATAAGGTTTGACGGCTACACCTTC. Residues: CASSIRFDGYTF. Complete variable domain (other parts from reference TRBV19 and TRBJ1-2): DGGITQSPKYLFRKEGQNVTLSCEQNLNHDAMYWYRQDPGQGLRLIYYSQIVNDFQKGDIAEGYSVSREKKESFPLTVTSAQKNPTAFYLCASSIRFDGYTFGSGTRLTVV.

The chain is built from TRBV4-3 and TRBJ2-3; D call uncertain. This CDR3 spans 13 amino acids. Trimming took 4 bases from V and 5 from J, leaving 10 bases between them. Germline values: CDR1 LGHNA, CDR2 YSLEER. CDR3 loop: CASSPAPGDTQYF. The CDR3 DNA follows: TGCGCCAGCAGCCCGGCCCCAGGAGATACGCAGTATTTT.

The gene calls are TRBV5-1 and TRBJ1-6, with D perhaps TRBD1 (5 bases). V was pared by 0 bases and J by 2 bases, with 21 bases between. The CDR3 has 20 residues. The V gene's germline CDR1 is SGHRS and CDR2 YFSETQ. CDR3: CASSLASWGRRNTYNSPLHF. The CDR3, as DNA: TGCGCCAGCAGCTTGGCCAGTTGGGGCCGTCGGAACACCTATAATTCACCCCTCCACTTT.

The rearrangement links TRBV5-4 to TRBJ2-7; TRBD1 aligns across 8 bases. The CDR3 has 14 amino acids. CDR1 SGHNT and CDR2 YYREEE come from the germline V gene (reference sequence). V gave up 4 bases and J gave up 6 bases; unmatched junction bases: 9. The CDR3 loop reads CASSPTGVASEQYF. CDR3 bases: TGTGCCAGCAGCCCGACAGGGGTGGCAAGCGAGCAGTACTTC.

This chain uses TRBV4-3 with TRBJ1-4; a possible D gene is TRBD1 (5 bases). From germline, CDR1 is LGHNA and CDR2 YSLEER. The CDR3 sequence is 16 residues long. Trimming stripped 0 bases from V and 8 bases from J, with 16 bases between. CDR3 in amino acids: CASSQDLRGAGEKLFF. The CDR3 DNA reads TGCGCCAGCAGCCAAGATTTAAGGGGCGCGGGAGAAAAACTGTTTTTT.

This clone came up once. The gene calls are TRBV2 and TRBJ1-4; maybe TRBD1 (6 bases). Germline V CDR1 and CDR2: SNHLY, FYNNEI. Trimming pared 6 bases from V and 7 bases from J, leaving 21 bases between. This CDR3 comprises 16 residues. CDR3 DNA sequence: TGTGCCAGCAGCGAGGGGGGGAGCCGGGTCGGTGAAAAACTGTTTTTT. Protein product: CASSEGGSRVGEKLFF. The full variable domain, rest sourced from reference TRBV2 and TRBJ1-4, is EPEVTQTPSHQVTQMGQEVILRCVPISNHLYFYWYRQILGQKVEFLVSFYNNEISEKSEIFDDQFSVERPDGSNFTLKIRSTKLEDSAMYFCASSEGGSRVGEKLFFGSGTQLSVL.

The V and J genes are TRBV30 and TRBJ2-7; TRBD1 matches 10 bases. J gave up 7 bases and V 5 bases, and 5 bases lay outside the gene matches. This CDR3 region has 12 residues. Per the germline V gene, CDR1 is GTSNPN and CDR2 is SVGIG (reference sequence). The CDR3 DNA reads as TGTGCCTGGGACAGGGGGCTGGGGGAGCAGTACTTC. It specifies CAWDRGLGEQYF.

This chain connects TRBV5-1 to TRBJ1-6; D gene uncertain. V was pared by 0 bases and J by 8 bases, with 12 bases between. This CDR3 has 15 residues. The V gene's germline CDR1 is SGHRS and CDR2 YFSETQ. CDR3 in amino acids: CASSLDAGPDSPLHF. The DNA of the CDR3 is TGCGCCAGCAGCTTGGATGCGGGTCCCGATTCACCCCTCCACTTT.

V and J are TRBV20-1 and TRBJ2-4; D is uncertain. This CDR3 has 10 residues. Trimming took 4 bases from V and 8 from J, leaving 6 bases between them. Germline V gene data show CDR1 as DFQATT and CDR2 as SNEGSKA (reference sequence). The CDR3 nucleotides read TGCAGTGCTAAGTTCCACATTCAGTACTTC. It specifies CSAKFHIQYF.

The rearrangement links TRBV2 to TRBJ1-5, with D unclear. The length of the CDR3 is 14 residues. Trimming left V 7 bases short and J 7 bases short, with 17 bases between. Germline lookup yields CDR1 SNHLY and CDR2 FYNNEI. The CDR3 here is CASKTAGGFQPQHF. The CDR3 DNA sequence: TGTGCCAGCAAGACTGCCGGCGGTTTCCAGCCCCAGCATTTT.